These 4 T cell receptor beta chains were all obtained from the same sample, sequenced in a study of blood T cell repertoires in COVID-19. Only in-frame clones appear in the TCRdb table, and some are missing; sequencing was by immunoSEQ multiplex PCR. Here the sample spans approximately 23,000 clones, less than 95% being singletons. The sample was peripheral blood. These receptors were taken from a man between 65 and 85 years old with acute or convalescent COVID-19.

The CDR3 sequence: CASSPQVQNTGELFF. The DNA of the CDR3 is TGTGCCAGCTCACCTCAGGTACAGAACACCGGGGAGCTGTTTTTT. The genes are TRBV18 and TRBJ2-2; D remains ambiguous. The germline V gene has CDR1 KGHSH and CDR2 LQKENI. CDR3 length: 15 amino acids. V was pared by 3 bases and J by 1 base, with 9 bases between. Filled out from reference TRBV18 and TRBJ2-2, the complete variable domain reads NAGVMQNPRHLVRRRGQEARLRCSPMKGHSHVYWYRQLPEEGLKFMVYLQKENIIDESGMPKERFSAEFPKEGPSILRIQQVVRGDSAAYFCASSPQVQNTGELFFGEGSRLTVL.

The gene calls are TRBV3-1 (or the pseudogene TRBV3-2) and TRBJ1-1; no firm D call. Germline CDR1 reads LGHDT; CDR2 reads YNNKEL (reference sequence). The CDR3 loop spans 12 amino acids. V lost 6 bases and J lost 7, with 12 bases in between. The CDR3 is CASRAPGSEAFF. CDR3 DNA sequence: TGTGCCAGCAGAGCGCCCGGAAGTGAAGCTTTCTTT.

The chain recombines TRBV5-5 with TRBJ1-4, with D possibly TRBD1 on 6 matching bases. V was pared by 2 bases and J by 4 bases, with 9 bases between. The CDR3 sequence is 14 residues long. CDR1 is SGHKS, CDR2 YYEKEE, per germline (reference sequence). The CDR3 loop reads CASSLGGFNEKLFF. The DNA for the CDR3 is TGTGCCAGCAGCTTAGGGGGTTTTAATGAAAAACTGTTTTTT.

V is TRBV30 and J is TRBJ2-1; TRBD2 agrees at 8 bases. This CDR3 has 14 amino acids. Losses at the gene ends were 3 bases for V and 4 bases for J; bases not matched to a gene: 5. Per germline, CDR1 GTSNPN and CDR2 SVGIG (reference sequence). CDR3 protein: CAWRSGGLYNEQFF. CDR3 coding DNA: TGTGCCTGGAGGTCGGGGGGGCTGTACAATGAGCAGTTCTTC. Combining the CDR3 with reference TRBV30 and TRBJ2-1 gives the whole variable domain SQTIHQWPATLVQPVGSPLSLECTVEGTSNPNLYWYRQAAGRGLQLLFYSVGIGQISSEVPQNLSASRPQDRQFILSSKKLLLSDSGFYLCAWRSGGLYNEQFFGPGTRLTVL.